Below, 15 T cell receptor beta chains from the same sample are listed, as sequenced in a study of T cell responses to AZD1222 COVID-19 vaccine. TCRdb's table, derived via immunoSEQ multiplex PCR, lists solely in-frame clones and lacks some. The table lists 95,000 to 150,000 clones, more than 80% of them singletons. This material consisted of peripheral blood, taken on day 0 of AZD1222 vaccination. These receptors all stem from an adult in good health.

In nucleotides, the CDR3 is TGTGCCAGCAGCACTCAGCGGGACGAACCCTACAATGAGCAGTTCTTC. Its translation is CASSTQRDEPYNEQFF. The chain joins TRBV9 to TRBJ2-1, with 7 bases identical to TRBD2. The J segment lost 2 bases and the V segment lost 4 bases, leaving 9 bases of the junction unmatched. Germline values: CDR1 SGDLS, CDR2 YYNGEE. The CDR3 is made up of 16 amino acids. Full variable domain (remainder filled in from reference TRBV9 and TRBJ2-1): DSGVTQTPKHLITATGQRVTLRCSPRSGDLSVYWYQQSLDQGLQFLIQYYNGEERAKGNILERFSAQQFPDLHSELNLSSLELGDSALYFCASSTQRDEPYNEQFFGPGTRLTVL.

V gene TRBV28 combines with J gene TRBJ1-2, with D possibly matching TRBD1 (6 bases). V lost 4 bases and J 4 bases, leaving 16 bases between the germline ends. Looked up from germline, CDR1 is MDHEN and CDR2 is SYDVKM. The CDR3 sequence is 15 residues long. This chain's CDR3 is CASSSGDRSFYGYTF. As DNA, the CDR3 is TGTGCCAGCAGTTCAGGGGACCGCTCATTCTATGGCTACACCTTC.

The chain recombines TRBV19 with TRBJ2-1; D is undetermined. The length of the CDR3 is 14 residues. The germline V and J ends were trimmed by 0 bases and 9 bases, with 12 bases remaining between them. Germline V CDR1 and CDR2: LNHDA, SQIVND (reference sequence). For the CDR3, the DNA is TGTGCCAGTAGTATAGATGAAGAAGCGAGTGAGCAGTTCTTC. Translation gives CASSIDEEASEQFF.

The chain recombines TRBV19 with TRBJ1-1; perhaps TRBD1 as D (5 bases). The germline CDR1 and CDR2 sequences are LNHDA and SQIVND (reference sequence). The V and J ends lost 0 bases and 3 bases respectively, with 14 bases between them. CDR3 length equals 16 residues. Here the CDR3 DNA reads TGTGCCAGTAGTATAGATCAATTAGGGGTTTACACTGAAGCTTTCTTT. Translation gives CASSIDQLGVYTEAFF.

The chain combines TRBV11-2 with TRBJ2-3, with D perhaps TRBD2 (5 bases). The germline CDR1 and CDR2 sequences are SGHAT and FQNNGV. V dropped 7 bases and J dropped 3 bases, with 14 bases sitting between them. The CDR3 sequence is 14 residues long. DNA for the CDR3: TGTGCCAGCACTAGAAGCCCGGGGACAGATACGCAGTATTTT. Amino acid sequence: CASTRSPGTDTQYF. Using reference TRBV11-2 and TRBJ2-3 for the parts outside the CDR3, the full variable domain is EAGVAQSPRYKIIEKRQSVAFWCNPISGHATLYWYQQILGQGPKLLIQFQNNGVVDDSQLPKDRFSAERLKGVDSTLKIQPAKLEDSAVYLCASTRSPGTDTQYFGPGTRLTVL.

The gene calls are TRBV4-2 and TRBJ2-1; D unclear. The germline V gene has CDR1 LGHNA and CDR2 YNFKEQ. There are 12 residues in the CDR3. Trimming took 1 base from V and 9 from J, leaving 7 bases between them. The CDR3 loop reads CASSQVVGEQFF. The DNA of the CDR3 is TGTGCCAGCAGCCAAGTTGTGGGTGAGCAGTTCTTC.

To note about this clone: One junction end does not reproduce the germline sequence, and a read error may be involved. This sequence joins TRBV11-3 and TRBJ2-7; 8 bases agree with TRBD1. Germline CDR1 reads SGHNT; CDR2 reads YENEEA. This CDR3 has 13 residues. The CDR3 spells CASSVDRGYEQYF. The CDR3 DNA follows: TGTGCCAGCAGCGTAGACAGGGGCTACGAGCAGTACTTC. The full variable domain, rest sourced from reference TRBV11-3 and TRBJ2-7, is EAGVVQSPRYKIIEKKQPVAFWCNPISGHNTLYWYLQNLGQGPELLIRYENEEAVDDSQLPKDRFSAERLKGVDSTLKIQPAELGDSAVYLCASSVDRGYEQYFGPGTRLTVT.

This clone was seen just once. V usage is TRBV4-1 and J usage is TRBJ2-1; D is ambiguous. The CDR3 consists of 17 residues. Germline V lookup: CDR1 MGHRA, CDR2 YSYEKL. The ends were cut back, 0 bases at V and 0 bases at J, with 12 bases in the middle. In DNA, the CDR3 is TGCGCCAGCAGCCAAGATCGATCGTACCCCTCCTACAATGAGCAGTTCTTC. It is translated as CASSQDRSYPSYNEQFF.

This sequence joins TRBV6-5 and TRBJ2-7; perhaps TRBD1 as D (5 bases). The germline gives CDR1 MNHEY, CDR2 SVGAGI. This CDR3 is built from 13 residues. Trimming removed 6 bases at V and 4 bases at J, with 13 bases between. Here the CDR3 DNA reads TGTGCCAGCAGCCGGGTGGGGCCGTACGAGCAGTACTTC. This codes for CASSRVGPYEQYF.

The genes are TRBV5-4 and TRBJ2-3; D remains ambiguous. The CDR3 spans 17 residues. Trimming shortened V by 0 bases and J by 0 bases, and 14 bases separated the two germline ends. The germline CDR1 and CDR2 sequences are SGHNT and YYREEE (reference sequence). The CDR3 loop is CASSLADFTPSTDTQYF. CDR3 coding DNA: TGTGCCAGCAGCTTGGCCGACTTTACGCCTAGCACAGATACGCAGTATTTT.

V usage is TRBV7-9 and J usage is TRBJ1-4; D is undetermined. V dropped 1 base and J dropped 8 bases, with 5 bases sitting between them. The germline V gene encodes CDR1 SEHNR and CDR2 FQNEAQ (reference sequence). The CDR3 extends over 12 amino acids. CDR3 sequence (DNA): TGTGCCAGCAGCTTAGTAGGCGAAAAACTGTTTTTT. This codes for CASSLVGEKLFF.

The genes are TRBV4-1 and TRBJ1-2; D is ambiguous. Germline V gene data show CDR1 as MGHRA and CDR2 as YSYEKL. With 4 bases removed from V and 1 base from J, the gap between germline ends came to 13 bases. This CDR3 region has 15 residues. The CDR3: CASSLIWGNNYGYTF. In nucleotides, the CDR3 is TGCGCCAGCAGCCTGATATGGGGAAATAACTATGGCTACACCTTC.

This clone was counted once. The chain is built from TRBV5-1 and TRBJ2-3; D unresolved. V lost 0 bases, J lost 1 base, and 12 bases lay in between. Per germline, CDR1 SGHRS and CDR2 YFSETQ. The CDR3 runs to 16 residues. The CDR3 spells CASSLESRSGTDTQYF. The CDR3 DNA sequence: TGCGCCAGCAGCTTGGAGAGTCGGAGTGGCACAGATACGCAGTATTTT. The full variable domain, in which reference TRBV5-1 and TRBJ2-3 provide the parts outside the CDR3, is KAGVTQTPRYLIKTRGQQVTLSCSPISGHRSVSWYQQTPGQGLQFLFEYFSETQRNKGNFPGRFSGRQFSNSRSEMNVSTLELGDSALYLCASSLESRSGTDTQYFGPGTRLTVL.

The V and J genes are TRBV18 and TRBJ1-1, with D unclear. Between the trimmed V and J ends, which lost 8 bases and 3 bases, there was a span of 16 bases. The length of the CDR3 is 14 residues. Germline CDR1 and CDR2: KGHSH and LQKENI. Here the CDR3 reads CASRNSPRDTEAFF. The CDR3 DNA reads TGTGCCAGCCGGAACAGCCCCCGGGACACTGAAGCTTTCTTT.

In this sample, this clone turned up once. The chain employs TRBV6-5 and TRBJ1-2; no clear D gene. The CDR3 contains 15 residues. The V end lost 6 bases, the J end lost 3 bases, and 17 bases lay between the germline ends. Germline-derived CDR1 and CDR2 are MNHEY and SVGAGI. CDR3 loop: CASSPTGSSDYGYTF. CDR3 DNA sequence: TGTGCCAGCAGCCCGACGGGGTCATCGGACTATGGCTACACCTTC.